This T cell receptor (beta chain) was identified in a study of early T cells in non-severe SARS-CoV-2 infection. Study information: Investigators sequenced bulk RNA drawn from unsorted whole blood, and chains remained unpaired. Notes on the study in general: Private and CD4 specificities were missed by VDJdb matching, which favored anti-spike CD8 responses.

Concerning this clonotype itself: Antigen specificity is unknown.

TCRdb recomputed calls from the 5' RACE reads with MiXCR, one row per CDR3 protein. The data contain fewer than 85,000 distinct CDR3 sequences, roughly an eighth of them singletons. Trimming removed 3 bases from V and 0 bases from J, with 3 bases in between. Germline CDR1 and CDR2: LGHDT and YNNKEL (reference sequence). The CDR3 is made up of 13 amino acids. Material: whole blood. The sequence was collected from an adult who was a healthcare worker with PCR-confirmed SARS-CoV-2 infection or an uninfected control (not recorded which). This rearrangement joins TRBV3-1 to TRBJ2-4; the D is unclear. CDR3 sequence (DNA): TGTGCCAGCAGCCAGGGAGCCAAAAACATTCAGTACTTC. Encoded protein: CASSQGAKNIQYF.